The TCR beta chain described here comes from a study of beta chain features in type 1 diabetes. Regarding the study as a whole: Individuals with type 1 diabetes displayed fewer insertions and more deletions at VDJ junctions. TCRB CDR3 length was moderately but significantly reduced in all four CD4+ subsets of Type 1 diabetes patients. Naive, central memory and Treg TCRB repertoires seemed to resemble each other more closely in patients than they did in healthy donors.

The CDR3 totals 18 residues. CDR1 is SEHNR, CDR2 FQNEAQ, per germline (reference sequence). The germline V and J ends were trimmed by 5 bases and 9 bases, with 32 bases remaining between them. A word on this clone: The antigen remains unidentified.

Donors underwent one heparinised blood draw, roughly 110 mL on average. Researchers reported sorting CD4+ naive, central memory, regulatory and stem cell-like memory cells via CD45RO/CCR7/CD25/CD127/CD95/CD27. Isolated RNA was reverse transcribed in full, so expressed TCRB transcripts were sequenced. This table comes from immunoSEQ multiplex PCR, and its TCRdb copy is limited to in-frame clones, with some not included. This table holds hundreds of thousands of clones, over 13% found once. The clonotype comes from a man between 18 and 35 years old with type 1 diabetes. The V call is TRBV7-9, the J call TRBJ2-7; TRBD1 might be the D (6 bases). Material for sequencing was naive CD4+ T cells from blood. As DNA, the CDR3 is TGTGCCAGCAGCCCGGCCCTGGGTGAACGGAACACGCAACAGGGGCAGTACTTC. Its protein is CASSPALGERNTQQGQYF. The full variable domain, with the rest looked up from reference TRBV7-9 and TRBJ2-7, is DTGVSQNPRHKITKRGQNVTFRCDPISEHNRLYWYRQTLGQGPEFLTYFQNEAQLEKSRLLSDRFSAERPKGSFSTLEIQRTEQGDSAMYLCASSPALGERNTQQGQYFGPGTRLTVT.